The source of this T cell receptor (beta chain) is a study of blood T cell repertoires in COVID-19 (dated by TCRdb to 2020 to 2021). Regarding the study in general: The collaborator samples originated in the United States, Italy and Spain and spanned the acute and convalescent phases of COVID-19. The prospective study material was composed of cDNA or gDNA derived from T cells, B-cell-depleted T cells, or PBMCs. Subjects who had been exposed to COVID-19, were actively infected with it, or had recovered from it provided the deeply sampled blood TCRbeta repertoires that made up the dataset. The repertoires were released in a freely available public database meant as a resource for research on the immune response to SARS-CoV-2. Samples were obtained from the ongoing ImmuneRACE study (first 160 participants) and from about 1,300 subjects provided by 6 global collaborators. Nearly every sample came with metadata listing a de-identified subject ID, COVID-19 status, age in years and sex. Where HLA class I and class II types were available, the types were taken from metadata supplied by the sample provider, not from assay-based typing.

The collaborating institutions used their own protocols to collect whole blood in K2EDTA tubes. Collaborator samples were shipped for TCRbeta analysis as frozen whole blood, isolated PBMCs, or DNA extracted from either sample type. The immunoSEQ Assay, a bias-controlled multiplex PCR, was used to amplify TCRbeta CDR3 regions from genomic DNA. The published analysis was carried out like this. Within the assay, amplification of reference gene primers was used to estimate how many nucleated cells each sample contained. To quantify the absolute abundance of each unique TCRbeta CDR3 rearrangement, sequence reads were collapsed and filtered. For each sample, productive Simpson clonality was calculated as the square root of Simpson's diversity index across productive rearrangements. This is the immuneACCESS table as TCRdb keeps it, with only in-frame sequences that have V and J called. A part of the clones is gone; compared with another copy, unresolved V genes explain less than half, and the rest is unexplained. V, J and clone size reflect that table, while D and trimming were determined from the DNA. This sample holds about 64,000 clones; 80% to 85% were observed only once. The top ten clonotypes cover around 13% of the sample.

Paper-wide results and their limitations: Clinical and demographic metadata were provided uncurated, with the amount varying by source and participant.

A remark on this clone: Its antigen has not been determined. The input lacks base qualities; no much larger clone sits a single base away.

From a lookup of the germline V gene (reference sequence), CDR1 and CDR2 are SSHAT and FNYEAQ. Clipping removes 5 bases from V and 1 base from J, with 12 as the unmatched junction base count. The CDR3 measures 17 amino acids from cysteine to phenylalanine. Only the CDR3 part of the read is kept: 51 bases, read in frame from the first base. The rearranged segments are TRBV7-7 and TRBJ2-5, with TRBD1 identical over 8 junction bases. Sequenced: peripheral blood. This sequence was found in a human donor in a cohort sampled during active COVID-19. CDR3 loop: CASSLRTGRVGQETQYF. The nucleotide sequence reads TGTGCCAGCAGCCTGAGGACAGGGCGAGTAGGCCAAGAGACCCAGTACTTC.